In its sample, the clone carrying this T cell receptor (beta chain) was seen a few times. What it binds is unknown. These data belong to a study of beta chain features in type 1 diabetes. Turning to the study itself: All samples yielded 107,917,701 examined sorted cells. Study-wide results and limits: Patients with type 1 diabetes carried fewer insertions and had more deletions at their VDJ junctions. Within each of all four CD4+ subsets, Type 1 diabetes patients had TCRB CDR3s that were moderately but significantly shorter.

CDR1 GTSNPN and CDR2 SVGIG come from the germline V gene (reference sequence). This CDR3 contains 11 residues. V lost 2 bases and J lost 6, with 5 bases in between. The whole isolated RNA underwent reverse transcription, so sequencing captured expressed TCRB transcripts. Libraries were prepared by immunoSEQ multiplex PCR; TCRdb keeps only in-frame clonotypes and omits some of them. The sample shows 350,000 to 450,000 clones, over 10% of them seen only once. It was via CD45RO/CCR7/CD25/CD127/CD95/CD27 that CD4+ naive, central memory, regulatory and stem cell-like memory cells were sorted. The chain is built from TRBV30 and TRBJ2-1; D call uncertain. The sequenced material came from naive CD4+ T cells from blood. This receptor was taken from a young woman with type 1 diabetes. CDR3 bases: TGTGCCTGGAGTACTTTCAATGAGCAGTTCTTC. Protein: CAWSTFNEQFF.